These T cell receptor beta chains were read from a single sample in a study of radiation and T cells in renal cell carcinoma. Assay used: immunoSEQ multiplex PCR; TCRdb lists only in-frame clones, some missing. The sample contains 120,000 or so clones, roughly 77% of which appear only once. The input for sequencing was blood, taken from a patient whose treatment included radiotherapy and nephrectomy. These receptors were obtained from a woman in her fifties or sixties with renal cell carcinoma. CDR3s include the opening cysteine and the closing phenylalanine or tryptophan. D genes are given only for firm matches. Rows give clone size only sometimes, using once, few, many, or a class for an expanded clone.

d_call	v_call	j_call	clone_size	cdr3_aa	cdr3_nt
-	TRBV7-9	TRBJ1-3	-	CASSPSGQPSGNTIYF	TGTGCCAGCAGCCCTTCTGGACAGCCCTCTGGAAACACCATATATTTT
-	TRBV15	TRBJ2-5	few	CATRQVVQETQYF	TGTGCCACCAGACAGGTCGTACAAGAGACCCAGTACTTC
-	TRBV27	TRBJ1-5	once	CASSLGLGNQPQHF	TGTGCCAGCAGTTTGGGCTTAGGCAATCAGCCCCAGCATTTT
-	TRBV2	TRBJ2-1	once	CASSEIRLPNEQFF	TGTGCCAGCAGTGAAATTAGGCTACCCAATGAGCAGTTCTTC
-	TRBV7-3	TRBJ2-3	once	CASSLGGVPDTQYF	TGTGCCAGCAGCTTAGGGGGAGTCCCAGATACGCAGTATTTT
-	TRBV25-1	TRBJ2-2	few	CASSEAGELFF	TGTGCCAGCAGTGAAGCCGGGGAGCTGTTTTTT
TRBD2	TRBV5-1	TRBJ2-3	-	CASSLGASGGTDTQYF	TGCGCCAGCAGCTTGGGAGCCAGCGGGGGCACAGATACGCAGTATTTT
-	TRBV7-9	TRBJ2-1	few	CASSFGLGGYNEQFF	TGTGCCAGCAGCTTTGGGTTGGGCGGGTACAATGAGCAGTTCTTC
TRBD2	TRBV6-6	TRBJ2-2	-	CASTQGQGGTGELFF	TGTGCCAGCACCCAAGGTCAGGGAGGGACCGGGGAGCTGTTTTTT
-	TRBV6-5	TRBJ1-2	-	CASSYGQRYGYTF	TGTGCCAGCAGTTACGGACAGAGATATGGCTACACCTTC
-	TRBV28	TRBJ1-1	-	CASSLNQQGRTEAFF	TGTGCCAGCAGTTTAAATCAGCAGGGTAGGACTGAAGCTTTCTTT
-	TRBV25-1	TRBJ2-2	-	CASCGENTGELFF	TGTGCCAGCTGCGGAGAGAACACCGGGGAGCTGTTTTTT
-	TRBV9	TRBJ2-1	many	CASSVGGEPYNEQFF	TGTGCCAGCAGCGTAGGTGGCGAACCCTACAATGAGCAGTTCTTC
-	TRBV4-3	TRBJ2-1	few	CASSQDTGPYNEQFF	TGCGCCAGCAGCCAAGATACGGGGCCCTACAATGAGCAGTTCTTC
TRBD2	TRBV29-1	TRBJ2-1	-	CSVGLVPYNEQFF	TGCAGCGTAGGACTAGTACCATACAATGAGCAGTTCTTC
-	TRBV6-5	TRBJ1-2	-	CASSILGDYGYTF	TGTGCCAGCAGCATACTAGGGGACTATGGCTACACCTTC
-	TRBV10-3	TRBJ1-6	-	CAISLGDRDDNSPLHF	TGTGCCATCAGTCTAGGGGACCGGGATGACAATTCACCCCTCCACTTT
-	TRBV19	TRBJ1-2	-	CASRTAGLTNYGYTF	TGTGCCAGTAGGACAGCTGGACTGACTAACTATGGCTACACCTTC
TRBD1	TRBV19	TRBJ2-1	-	CASSSGTGTYNEQFF	TGTGCCAGTAGTTCCGGGACAGGCACTTACAATGAGCAGTTCTTC
-	TRBV9	TRBJ2-3	-	CASSASPRRASADTQYF	TGTGCCAGCAGCGCCTCTCCTCGCAGGGCAAGTGCAGATACGCAGTATTTT
-	TRBV25-1	TRBJ2-5	-	CASKGQGRQTQYF	TGTGCCAGCAAAGGGCAGGGGCGGCAGACCCAGTACTTC
-	TRBV7-2	TRBJ2-2	-	CASRSSVRAGELFF	TGTGCCAGCAGGTCGTCAGTTAGGGCCGGGGAGCTGTTTTTT
TRBD2	TRBV27	TRBJ2-1	-	CASSLGTSGSSYNEQFF	TGTGCCAGCAGTTTAGGGACTAGCGGGAGCTCCTACAATGAGCAGTTCTTC
-	TRBV5-1	TRBJ2-3	-	CASSLVSSADTQYF	TGCGCCAGCAGCTTGGTTTCTTCAGCAGATACGCAGTATTTT